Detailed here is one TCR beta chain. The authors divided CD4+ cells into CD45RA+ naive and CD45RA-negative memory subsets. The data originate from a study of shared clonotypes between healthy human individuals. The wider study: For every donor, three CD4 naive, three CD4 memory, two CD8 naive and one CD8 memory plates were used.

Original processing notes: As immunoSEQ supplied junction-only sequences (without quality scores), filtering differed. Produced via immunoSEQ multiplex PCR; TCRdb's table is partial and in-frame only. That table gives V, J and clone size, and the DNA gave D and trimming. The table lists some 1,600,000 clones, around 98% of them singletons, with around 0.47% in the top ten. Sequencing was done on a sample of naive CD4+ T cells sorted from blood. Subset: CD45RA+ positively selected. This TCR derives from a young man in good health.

This CDR3 is CASSLMRDNEQFF. CDR3 nucleotide sequence: TGTGCCAGCAGCTTAATGCGGGACAATGAGCAGTTCTTC. This chain uses TRBV7-9 with TRBJ2-1; D possibly corresponds to TRBD2 (5 bases). Between the trimmed V and J ends, which lost 2 bases and 5 bases, there was a span of 7 bases. There are 13 residues in the CDR3. Germline loops: CDR1 SEHNR, CDR2 FQNEAQ (reference sequence).